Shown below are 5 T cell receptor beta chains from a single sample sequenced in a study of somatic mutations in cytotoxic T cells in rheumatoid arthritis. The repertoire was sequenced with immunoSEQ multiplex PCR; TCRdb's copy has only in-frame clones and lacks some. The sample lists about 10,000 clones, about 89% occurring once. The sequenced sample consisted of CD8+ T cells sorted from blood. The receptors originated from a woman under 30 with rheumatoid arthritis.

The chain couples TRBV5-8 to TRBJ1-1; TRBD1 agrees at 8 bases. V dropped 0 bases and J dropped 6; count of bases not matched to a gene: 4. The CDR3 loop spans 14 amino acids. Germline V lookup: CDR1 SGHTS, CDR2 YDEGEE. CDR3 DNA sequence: TGTGCCAGCAGCTTGGGAAGGGGACAGGCTGAAGCTTTCTTT. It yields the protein CASSLGRGQAEAFF.

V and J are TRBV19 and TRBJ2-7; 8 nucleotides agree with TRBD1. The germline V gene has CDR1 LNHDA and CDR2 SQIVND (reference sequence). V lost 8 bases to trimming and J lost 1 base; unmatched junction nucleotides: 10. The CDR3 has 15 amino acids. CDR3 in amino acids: CASGTGYPLSYEQYF. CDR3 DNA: TGTGCCAGTGGGACAGGATATCCCCTTTCCTACGAGCAGTACTTC.

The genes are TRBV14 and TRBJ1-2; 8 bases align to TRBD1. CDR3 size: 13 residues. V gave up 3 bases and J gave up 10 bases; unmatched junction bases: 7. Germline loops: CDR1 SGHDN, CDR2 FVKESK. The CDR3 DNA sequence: TGTGCCAGCAGCCAGACAGGGGCCGGTGTCTACACCTTC. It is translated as CASSQTGAGVYTF.

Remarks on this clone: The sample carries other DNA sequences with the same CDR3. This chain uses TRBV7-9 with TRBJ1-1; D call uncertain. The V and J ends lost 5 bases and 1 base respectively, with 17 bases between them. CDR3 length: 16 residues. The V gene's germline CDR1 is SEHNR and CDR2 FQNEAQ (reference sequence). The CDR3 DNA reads TGTGCCAGCAGCGCGGACTCAGGAGCGCGGAACACTGAAGCTTTCTTT. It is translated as CASSADSGARNTEAFF.

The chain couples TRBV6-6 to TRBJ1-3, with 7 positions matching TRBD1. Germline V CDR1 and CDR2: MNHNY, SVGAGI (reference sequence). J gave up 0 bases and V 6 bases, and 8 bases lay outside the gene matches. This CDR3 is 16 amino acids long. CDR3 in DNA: TGTGCCAGCAGCCTAATGGACAGGTACTCTGGAAACACCATATATTTT. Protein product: CASSLMDRYSGNTIYF.